Listed here are 30 T cell receptor beta chains from one sample, sequenced in a study of cytomegalovirus exposure and HLA in healthy donors. A multiplex PCR was run with 60 Vbeta primers and 13 Jbeta primers. The method was immunoSEQ multiplex PCR; TCRdb's version includes in-frame clones alone and lacks a portion of them. Among around 63,000 clones listed, under 85% were seen once. Sequencing was done on a sample of PBMCs. These receptors were collected from a woman aged 25 to 45 in good health and CMV-seronegative.

The chain carries TRBV13 and TRBJ2-1; 8 nucleotides match TRBD2. Germline V CDR1 and CDR2: PRHDT, FYEKMQ (reference sequence). This CDR3 region has 14 residues. With 5 bases clipped from V and 7 bases from J, the junction kept 7 bases outside the gene matches. This CDR3 reads CASSREVAGNEQFF. The CDR3 DNA sequence: TGTGCCAGCAGCCGTGAGGTAGCGGGGAATGAGCAGTTCTTC. Full variable domain (rest looked up from reference TRBV13 and TRBJ2-1): AAGVIQSPRHLIKEKRETATLKCYPIPRHDTVYWYQQGPGQDPQFLISFYEKMQSDKGSIPDRFSAQQFSDYHSELNMSSLELGDSALYFCASSREVAGNEQFFGPGTRLTVL.

The V gene is TRBV6-5, the J gene TRBJ2-3, with 10 bases lining up with TRBD2. The CDR3 is 15 amino acids. V shed 6 bases, J shed 6 bases, and the junction held 9 bases outside the gene matches. The germline V gene encodes CDR1 MNHEY and CDR2 SVGAGI. CDR3 sequence reads: CASRSGGARMDTQYF. The CDR3 region has the DNA TGTGCCAGCAGAAGCGGGGGGGCCCGGATGGATACGCAGTATTTT.

The rearrangement links TRBV7-2 to TRBJ2-5; TRBD2 aligns across 8 bases. This CDR3 contains 13 residues. Trimming took 2 bases from V and 5 from J; bases not matched to a gene: 1. Germline V lookup: CDR1 SGHTA, CDR2 FQGNSA. For the CDR3, the DNA is TGTGCCAGCAGCTTAATAGCGGGGGAGACCCAGTACTTC. Translating it yields CASSLIAGETQYF.

This clone was seen a single time. The chain links TRBV11-3 to TRBJ2-3; 7 bases are a match to TRBD2. Losses at the gene ends were 5 bases for V and 1 base for J; bases not matched to a gene: 6. CDR1 is SGHNT, CDR2 YENEEA, per germline. The CDR3 covers 15 residues. CDR3 in amino acids: CASSPRLAGTDTQYF. The CDR3 DNA is TGTGCCAGCAGCCCCCGACTAGCTGGCACAGATACGCAGTATTTT.

The chain is built from TRBV6-1 and TRBJ2-1; D uncertain. The V end lost 2 bases, the J end lost 7 bases, and 18 bases lay between the germline ends. Germline values: CDR1 MNHNS, CDR2 SASEGT. This CDR3 is 16 amino acids long. CDR3 protein: CASSELGRGAANEQFF. In DNA, the CDR3 is TGTGCCAGCAGTGAACTAGGCCGTGGAGCCGCGAATGAGCAGTTCTTC.

The rearrangement links TRBV10-2 to TRBJ2-1; 8 bases align to TRBD2. This CDR3 comprises 15 residues. Germline lookup yields CDR1 WSHSY and CDR2 SAAADI. Germline trimming cut 1 base from V and 5 bases from J; bases unmatched to any gene: 4. The CDR3 sequence: CASSELSGGNNEQFF. The CDR3 nucleotides are TGCGCCAGCAGTGAGTTAAGCGGGGGAAACAATGAGCAGTTCTTC.

The rearrangement uses TRBV7-2 and TRBJ2-3; 7 bases are a match to TRBD2. J lost 7 bases, V lost 7 bases, and 11 bases had no gene match. Germline V lookup: CDR1 SGHTA, CDR2 FQGNSA. CDR3 length: 14 residues. CDR3 sequence: CASTSTAGFHTQYF. In DNA, the CDR3 is TGTGCCAGCACCTCGACAGCGGGGTTTCATACGCAGTATTTT. The whole variable domain, filled in from reference TRBV7-2 and TRBJ2-3, reads GAGVSQSPSNKVTEKGKDVELRCDPISGHTALYWYRQSLGQGLEFLIYFQGNSAPDKSGLPSDRFSAERTGGSVSTLTIQRTQQEDSAVYLCASTSTAGFHTQYFGPGTRLTVL.

The CDR3 DNA is TGTGCCAGCAGCTTAGCTTCGACAGCTAATAATTCACCCCTCCACTTT. Protein sequence: CASSLASTANNSPLHF. The gene calls are TRBV7-9 and TRBJ1-6, with a weak D call TRBD1 (5 bases). There are 16 residues in the CDR3. CDR1 is SEHNR, CDR2 FQNEAQ, per germline (reference sequence). Trimming removed 0 bases at V and 5 bases at J, with 11 bases between.

J is TRBJ2-7 and V is TRBV2; 8 bases fit TRBD2. The V gene's germline CDR1 is SNHLY and CDR2 FYNNEI. The V segment lost 3 bases and the J segment 1 base; nucleotides outside the gene matches: 2. The CDR3 loop spans 14 amino acids. The CDR3 protein is CASSETSVSYEQYV. The CDR3 nucleotides are TGTGCCAGCAGTGAGACTAGCGTGTCCTACGAGCAGTACGTC.

V is TRBV5-6 and J is TRBJ1-5; D not resolved. This CDR3 comprises 13 residues. V was cut by 1 base and J by 4 bases, with 6 bases left in between. Germline V gene lookup returns CDR1 SGHDT and CDR2 YYEEEE. CDR3 in amino acids: CASSLTGNQPQHF. CDR3 bases: TGTGCCAGCAGCTTGACCGGGAATCAGCCCCAGCATTTT.

There are a few counts of this clone. The gene calls are TRBV6-5 and TRBJ1-6; D is unclear. The CDR3 length is 15 residues. The V end was cut by 4 bases, the J end by 6 bases, with 13 bases between. Germline CDR1 MNHEY, CDR2 SVGAGI. The CDR3 here is CASSSNRGFNSPLHF. CDR3 bases: TGTGCCAGCAGTTCGAACCGGGGTTTTAATTCACCCCTCCACTTT.

Written as DNA, the CDR3 is TGTGCCAGCAGCTTGGGATCCAGTGGCTCCTATAATTCACCCCTCCACTTT. As protein: CASSLGSSGSYNSPLHF. The chain uses TRBV5-4 and TRBJ1-6; D not resolved. Germline lookup yields CDR1 SGHNT and CDR2 YYREEE (reference sequence). CDR3 length: 17 residues. V gave up 0 bases and J gave up 0 bases, with 10 bases separating them.

This rearrangement joins TRBV14 to TRBJ2-1; 7 positions match TRBD2. This CDR3 comprises 16 residues. The V segment lost 1 base and the J segment 3 bases; nucleotides outside the gene matches: 6. The germline gives CDR1 SGHDN, CDR2 FVKESK. The CDR3 spells CASSQGAGRNYNEQFF. The CDR3 coding sequence is TGTGCCAGCAGCCAAGGCGCCGGGAGGAACTACAATGAGCAGTTCTTC.

The chain is built from TRBV7-3 and TRBJ1-1, with D hard to call. With 3 bases removed from V and 1 base from J, the gap between germline ends came to 3 bases. The germline gives CDR1 SGHTA, CDR2 FQGTGA. The CDR3 is 12 residues long. In nucleotides, the CDR3 is TGTGCCAGCAGCTTCGGGAACACTGAAGCTTTCTTT. This sequence encodes CASSFGNTEAFF.

The sample holds one count of this clone. The chain is built from TRBV7-2 and TRBJ2-3, with 9 bases matching TRBD2. Germline CDR1 and CDR2: SGHTA and FQGNSA. The CDR3 runs 18 residues. V lost 3 bases, J lost 3 bases, and 13 bases stayed unmatched. The CDR3 nucleotides are TGTGCCAGCAGCTTCTTGGGGACTAGCAAAAGAAAAACAGATACGCAGTATTTT. It yields the protein CASSFLGTSKRKTDTQYF.

The V call is TRBV6-1, the J call TRBJ1-2; 9 bases are a match to TRBD1. Germline lookup yields CDR1 MNHNS and CDR2 SASEGT. J was trimmed by 4 bases and V by 2 bases; bases with no gene match: 2. CDR3 length: 14 amino acids. In DNA form, the CDR3 reads TGTGCCAGCAGTGAAATGACAGGGGGCTATGGCTACACCTTC. It specifies CASSEMTGGYGYTF.

The J gene is TRBJ2-2, the V gene TRBV5-5, with a weak D call TRBD1 (5 bases). The CDR3 consists of 17 residues. Germline assignment: CDR1 SGHKS and CDR2 YYEKEE (reference sequence). Between the trimmed V and J ends, which lost 0 bases and 1 base, there was a span of 13 bases. The CDR3 nucleotides read TGTGCCAGCAGCTTGGCCCAGGGAAGAATGAACACCGGGGAGCTGTTTTTT. Amino acid sequence: CASSLAQGRMNTGELFF.

The chain uses TRBV7-6 and TRBJ1-1; tentatively, D is TRBD1 (5 bases). The CDR3 sequence is 15 residues long. V dropped 5 bases and J dropped 3 bases, with 16 bases sitting between them. Germline V gives CDR1 SGHVS, CDR2 FNYEAQ. CDR3 bases: TGTGCCAGCAGCAGCAACCAGGGTGCGGACACTGAAGCTTTCTTT. It specifies CASSSNQGADTEAFF. The complete variable domain, with remaining parts taken from reference TRBV7-6 and TRBJ1-1, reads GAGVSQSPRYKVTKRGQDVALRCDPISGHVSLYWYRQALGQGPEFLTYFNYEAQQDKSGLPNDRFSAERPEGSISTLTIQRTEQRDSAMYRCASSSNQGADTEAFFGQGTRLTVV.

The J gene is TRBJ2-5, the V gene TRBV5-6, with 12 bases lining up with TRBD2. In germline, CDR1 is SGHDT, CDR2 YYEEEE. Germline trimming cut 2 bases from V and 5 bases from J; bases unmatched to any gene: 7. This CDR3 is 16 amino acids long. The CDR3 nucleotides are TGTGCCAGCAGCTTCAGGCTAGCGGGGGGGCGCGAGACCCAGTACTTC. Its translation: CASSFRLAGGRETQYF.

This clone has a single count. The gene calls are TRBV6-5 and TRBJ1-2; a possible D gene is TRBD1 (5 bases). The CDR3 has 16 amino acids. Between the trimmed V and J ends, which lost 0 bases and 1 base, there was a span of 12 bases. Germline V gene sequence: CDR1 MNHEY, CDR2 SVGAGI. CDR3 protein: CASSYSGWGLNYGYTF. CDR3 nucleotides: TGTGCCAGCAGTTACTCGGGGTGGGGACTTAACTATGGCTACACCTTC.

CDR3 region: CAISAPDRGDTEAFF. In DNA, the CDR3 is TGTGCCATCAGTGCCCCGGACAGGGGGGACACTGAAGCTTTCTTT. The chain links TRBV10-3 to TRBJ1-1; 10 bases align to TRBD1. Germline loops: CDR1 ENHRY, CDR2 SYGVKD. The V segment lost 4 bases and the J segment 3 bases; nucleotides outside the gene matches: 5. This CDR3 is 15 amino acids long.

The chain recombines TRBV4-1 with TRBJ1-1; weak D call: TRBD1 (6 bases). Germline CDR1 is MGHRA and CDR2 is YSYEKL. V was cut by 2 bases and J by 8 bases, with 9 bases left in between. The length of the CDR3 is 12 residues. The CDR3, as DNA: TGCGCCAGCAGCCAACTTGGACAGGAAGCTTTCTTT. Encoded protein: CASSQLGQEAFF.

In DNA form, the CDR3 reads TGTGCCAGCAGCTTGGACGGTAGCCTCGGGGAGCTGTTTTTT. Protein product: CASSLDGSLGELFF. V and J are TRBV5-5 and TRBJ2-2; no definite D call. V lost 0 bases to trimming and J lost 7 bases, with 10 bases between them. The CDR3 is 14 residues long. The germline V gene encodes CDR1 SGHKS and CDR2 YYEKEE (reference sequence).

The chain has TRBV4-3 and TRBJ1-4; D remains unclear. Germline V gene data show CDR1 as LGHNA and CDR2 as YSLEER. V was pared by 1 base and J by 0 bases, with 9 bases between. The CDR3 is made up of 16 amino acids. The CDR3 DNA reads as TGCGCCAGCAGCCAAGGCAGGACTGCAACTAATGAAAAACTGTTTTTT. Its protein product is CASSQGRTATNEKLFF.

The chain employs TRBV19 and TRBJ1-2; D gene uncertain. The CDR3 sequence is 15 residues long. The V gene lost 9 bases and the J gene lost 3 bases, with 20 bases spanning the gap. Germline V gives CDR1 LNHDA, CDR2 SQIVND (reference sequence). The CDR3 here is CASTRGPGGYYGYTF. The CDR3 DNA follows: TGTGCCAGCACCAGAGGACCTGGAGGATACTATGGCTACACCTTC.

V is TRBV4-3 and J is TRBJ1-2; D may be TRBD1 (6 bases). The V end was cut by 2 bases, the J end by 2 bases, with 6 bases between. Germline CDR1 reads LGHNA; CDR2 reads YSLEER. CDR3 length: 13 residues. The CDR3 nucleotides are TGCGCCAGCAGCCAAACAGGGAACTATGGCTACACCTTC. This translates into CASSQTGNYGYTF.

V and J are TRBV4-2 and TRBJ2-6, with D maybe TRBD2 (6 bases). Germline V gene lookup returns CDR1 LGHNA and CDR2 YNFKEQ. V gave up 3 bases and J gave up 1 base, with 28 bases separating them. The CDR3 sequence is 22 residues long. CDR3 sequence (DNA): TGTGCCAGCAGCCACGATGGACGGGAGTTGAATATCCTCATATCTGGGGCCAACGTCCTGACTTTC. Encoded protein: CASSHDGRELNILISGANVLTF.

V gene TRBV7-9 combines with J gene TRBJ2-1; 13 positions agree with TRBD2. CDR3 length equals 17 residues. V was pared by 5 bases and J by 1 base, with 5 bases of the junction left unmatched. In germline, CDR1 is SEHNR, CDR2 FQNEAQ (reference sequence). CDR3 residues: CASSPRGLAGSYNEQFF. The CDR3 coding sequence is TGTGCCAGCAGCCCGCGGGGACTAGCGGGGTCCTACAATGAGCAGTTCTTC. The entire variable domain, with the rest obtained from reference TRBV7-9 and TRBJ2-1, is as follows: DTGVSQNPRHKITKRGQNVTFRCDPISEHNRLYWYRQTLGQGPEFLTYFQNEAQLEKSRLLSDRFSAERPKGSFSTLEIQRTEQGDSAMYLCASSPRGLAGSYNEQFFGPGTRLTVL.

The rearrangement joins TRBV6-1 to TRBJ2-1, with TRBD2 matching over 13 bases. The V gene's germline CDR1 is MNHNS and CDR2 SASEGT. With 1 base clipped from V and 4 bases from J, the junction kept 4 bases outside the gene matches. The CDR3 totals 17 residues. CDR3 protein: CASSEVGLAGEYNEQFF. CDR3 in DNA: TGTGCCAGCAGTGAAGTCGGACTAGCGGGAGAGTACAATGAGCAGTTCTTC.

V is TRBV5-4 and J is TRBJ2-7; the D gene is possibly TRBD2 (5 bases). V was trimmed by 0 bases and J by 1 base, leaving 11 bases between them. The germline V gene encodes CDR1 SGHNT and CDR2 YYREEE (reference sequence). The length of the CDR3 is 15 residues. Here the CDR3 DNA reads TGTGCCAGCAGCTTGGAGCGGTCTCTATCCTACGAGCAGTACTTC. It translates to CASSLERSLSYEQYF.